Sequencing of this T cell receptor (beta chain) was carried out in a study of blood T cell repertoires in COVID-19 (dated by TCRdb to the early 2020s). About the full investigation: Samples from collaborators originated in the United States, Italy and Spain and spanned both the acute and convalescent phases of COVID-19. The material from the prospective study consisted of cDNA or gDNA derived from T cells, B-cell-depleted T cells, or PBMCs. The repertoires were released in a freely available public database intended as a resource for research on the immune response to SARS-CoV-2. The dataset comprised deeply sampled blood TCRbeta repertoires from subjects exposed to, actively infected with, or recovered from COVID-19. The sample metadata nearly always contained a de-identified subject ID, COVID-19 status, age in years and sex. Where HLA class I and class II types were available, the types were taken from metadata supplied by the sample provider, not from assay-based typing. The samples were drawn from the first 160 participants of the ongoing ImmuneRACE study and from about 1,200 subjects provided by 6 global collaborators.

What the study reported, not specific to this receptor: How much clinical and demographic metadata was included differed by source and by participant, and the metadata was provided uncurated.

About this clone: Its antigen is not yet known. It has no much larger one-base neighbor in the sample; base qualities were not kept.

TCRbeta CDR3 regions were amplified from genomic DNA by means of the immunoSEQ Assay, a bias-controlled multiplex PCR. The study's processing was this. Nucleated cell counts per sample were estimated from amplification of reference gene primers within the assay. Sequence reads were collapsed and filtered to measure the absolute abundance of every unique TCRbeta CDR3 rearrangement. For each sample, productive Simpson clonality was calculated as the square root of Simpson's diversity index over productive rearrangements. TCRdb provides this immuneACCESS table in a form limited to in-frame rearrangements. Some clones are lacking; in checked studies, under half of them reflect an unresolved V gene, and why the rest are absent is not known. D and trimming come from the DNA, and the V and J calls and clone size come from that table. The sample has roughly 350,000 clones on record, over 70% of them singletons. Under 6.5% of the sample is taken by the ten largest.

One collaborating source in Seattle enrolled patients during active infection and followed them longitudinally through the course of disease. The collaborating institutions used their own protocols to collect whole blood in K2EDTA tubes. For TCRbeta analysis, collaborator samples were shipped as frozen whole blood, as isolated PBMCs, or as DNA extracted from either sample type. The TCR was taken from a woman in her fifties or sixties with COVID-19, enrolled during active disease. Sequenced material: peripheral blood.

DNA sequence: TGTGCCAGCAGCACTCGGGACAGAATGGATGGCTACACCTTC. Translated, this gives CASSTRDRMDGYTF. Rearrangement joined TRBV3-1 (or the pseudogene TRBV3-2) to TRBJ1-2; 7 bases in the middle match TRBD1. Including cysteine and phenylalanine, the CDR3 has 14 amino acids. The DNA shown is the 42-base CDR3, in frame from base 1. CDR1 is given as LGHDT and CDR2 as YNNKEL, both from the germline V gene (reference sequence). V and J are trimmed by 5 bases and 6 bases, and the gene matches miss 9 bases of the junction.